The source of this T cell receptor (beta chain) is a study of T cells in tuberculosis. Study details: This South African cohort compared adolescents with or without latent tuberculosis against adults with active tuberculosis.

Each donor contributed about 100,000 T cells on average, unsorted. After removal of 4 bases from V and 5 bases from J, the junction contained 5 bases not matched to a gene. From germline, CDR1 is SGHTA and CDR2 FQGTGA. The CDR3 length is 15 residues. Whole-study results and caveats: Smaller alpha distances in active tuberculosis partly reflected shorter CDR3-alpha lengths. Classification accuracy was roughly 90% (AUROC 0.90) with the GMM-specific repertoire.

Generated by immunoSEQ multiplex PCR, the TCRdb table keeps only in-frame clones and is missing some. Here the sample spans more than 35,000 clones, about 93% being singletons. Comments on this clone: Its antigen is undetermined.

The chain carries TRBV7-3 and TRBJ1-4, with 9 bases identical to TRBD1. Sequenced material: PBMCs. The receptor was isolated from a donor aged 5 to 30 with latent tuberculosis or without tuberculosis infection. CDR3 sequence (DNA): TGTGCCAGCAGCTCGGGGACAGGGTCAAATGAAAAACTGTTTTTT. Protein sequence: CASSSGTGSNEKLFF.